The 9 T cell receptor beta chains in this list originate from one sample, sequenced in a study of T cell repertoires in cytomegalovirus infection. For these receptors, no antigen is known. TCRdb analysed the reads with MiXCR anew, one entry per CDR3 protein. The sample has about 110,000 distinct CDR3 sequences, roughly 40% seen once. This sample comprised CD8+ T cells from cultured PBMCs, obtained from culture after CMV antigen stimulation. These receptors all stem from a human donor in good health (CMV status not recorded). Some clones in this sample may be carry-over from other donors' samples.

This clonotype occurred many times. The chain carries TRBV6-6 and TRBJ1-3; 8 nucleotides align to TRBD1. The CDR3 runs to 16 residues. The V gene end was trimmed by 2 bases and the J gene end by 0 bases; junction bases not matched to a gene: 3. Germline CDR1 MNHNY, CDR2 SVGAGI (reference sequence). CDR3: CASSYDRGRSGNTIYF. The CDR3 nucleotides are TGTGCCAGCAGTTACGACAGGGGCCGCTCTGGAAACACCATATATTTT.

The chain is built from TRBV12-3 or TRBV12-4 and TRBJ2-1; D is undetermined. The V and J ends lost 7 bases and 4 bases respectively, with 11 bases between them. The CDR3 contains 13 residues. Written as DNA, the CDR3 is TGTGCCAGCACTCCCTCGGAGTACAATGAGCAGTTCTTC. This codes for CASTPSEYNEQFF.

This clonotype was seen a few times. CDR3 nucleotide sequence: TGTGCCAGCAGCTTTCGGGGGGACGAGCAGTACTTC. This translates into CASSFRGDEQYF. The chain couples TRBV7-2 to TRBJ2-7, with 7 bases identical to TRBD2. Germline V gene lookup returns CDR1 SGHTA and CDR2 FQGNSA. J lost 5 bases, V lost 3 bases, and 1 base had no gene match. The CDR3 loop spans 12 amino acids.

This clonotype has a handful of counts. The chain joins TRBV6-1 to TRBJ2-7, with 11 bases lining up with TRBD1. Germline CDR1 is MNHNS and CDR2 is SASEGT. Losses at the gene ends were 5 bases for V and 2 bases for J; bases not matched to a gene: 5. The CDR3 extends over 15 amino acids. The CDR3 loop reads CASSMDRGPAYEQYF. The CDR3 nucleotides are TGTGCCAGCAGTATGGACAGGGGGCCGGCCTACGAGCAGTACTTC.

The rearrangement joins TRBV7-8 to TRBJ2-3; 9 positions agree with TRBD2. The CDR3 consists of 14 residues. Germline lookup yields CDR1 SGHVS and CDR2 FQNEAQ. The trim removed 5 bases at V and 4 bases at J, leaving 4 bases unmatched. This chain's CDR3 is CASSVAGGPDTQYF. DNA of the CDR3: TGTGCCAGCAGCGTGGCGGGGGGGCCAGATACGCAGTATTTT.

J is TRBJ1-6 and V is TRBV6-6; 9 bases align to TRBD1. V lost 7 bases to trimming and J lost 9 bases; unmatched junction nucleotides: 22. Per germline, CDR1 MNHNY and CDR2 SVGAGI (reference sequence). The CDR3 is 19 amino acids. The CDR3 coding sequence is TGTGCCAGCACTCTAACGGGACAGGGTATCGGGAACAAAGGTTCACCCCTCCACTTT. This encodes CASTLTGQGIGNKGSPLHF.

The chain couples TRBV27 to TRBJ2-6; the D is unclear. This CDR3 has 16 amino acids. The V gene's germline CDR1 is MNHEY and CDR2 SMNVEV (reference sequence). V was cut by 5 bases and J by 0 bases, with 11 bases left in between. The CDR3 DNA reads as TGTGCCAGCAGTAATGTTGGGTTCTCTGGGGCCAACGTCCTGACTTTC. It specifies CASSNVGFSGANVLTF.

CDR3: CASSSAGFGPNTEAFF. DNA of the CDR3: TGTGCCAGCAGCTCCGCGGGGTTCGGGCCGAACACTGAAGCTTTCTTT. V gene TRBV7-6 combines with J gene TRBJ1-1, with no clear D. CDR3 size: 16 residues. Germline loops: CDR1 SGHVS, CDR2 FNYEAQ. The germline V and J ends were trimmed by 4 bases and 1 base, with 16 bases remaining between them.

The J gene is TRBJ2-2, the V gene TRBV4-2; no clear D gene. Trimming stripped 4 bases from V and 2 bases from J, with 8 bases between. This CDR3 spans 14 amino acids. Germline V gene lookup returns CDR1 LGHNA and CDR2 YNFKEQ. CDR3 DNA sequence: TGTGCCAGCAGCCCCGGCCTAAACACCGGGGAGCTGTTTTTT. This translates into CASSPGLNTGELFF.